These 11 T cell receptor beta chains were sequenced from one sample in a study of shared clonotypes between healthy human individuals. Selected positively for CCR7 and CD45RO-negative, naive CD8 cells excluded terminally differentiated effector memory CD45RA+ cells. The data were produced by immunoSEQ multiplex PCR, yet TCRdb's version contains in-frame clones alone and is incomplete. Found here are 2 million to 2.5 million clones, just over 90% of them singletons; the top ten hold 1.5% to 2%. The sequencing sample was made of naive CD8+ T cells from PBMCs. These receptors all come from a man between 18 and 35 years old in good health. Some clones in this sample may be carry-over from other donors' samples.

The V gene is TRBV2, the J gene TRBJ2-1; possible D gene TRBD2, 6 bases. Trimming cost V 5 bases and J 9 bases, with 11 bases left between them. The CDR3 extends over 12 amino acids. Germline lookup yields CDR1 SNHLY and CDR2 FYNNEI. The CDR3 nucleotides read TGTGCCAGCAGTTATGGGACTGGTGAGCAGTTCTTC. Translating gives CASSYGTGEQFF.

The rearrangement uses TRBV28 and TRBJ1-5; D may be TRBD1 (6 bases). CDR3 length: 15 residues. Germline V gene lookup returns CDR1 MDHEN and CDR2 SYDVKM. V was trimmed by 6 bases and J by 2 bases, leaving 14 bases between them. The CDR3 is CASRPYPGGNQPQHF. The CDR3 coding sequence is TGTGCCAGCAGGCCCTATCCAGGGGGCAATCAGCCCCAGCATTTT.

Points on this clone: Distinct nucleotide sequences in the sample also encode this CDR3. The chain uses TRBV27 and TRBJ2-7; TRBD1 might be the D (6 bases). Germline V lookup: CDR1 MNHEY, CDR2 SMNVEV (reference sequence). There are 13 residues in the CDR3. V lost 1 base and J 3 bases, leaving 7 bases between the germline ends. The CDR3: CASSLLGGYEQYF. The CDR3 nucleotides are TGTGCCAGCAGTTTATTAGGGGGCTACGAGCAGTACTTC.

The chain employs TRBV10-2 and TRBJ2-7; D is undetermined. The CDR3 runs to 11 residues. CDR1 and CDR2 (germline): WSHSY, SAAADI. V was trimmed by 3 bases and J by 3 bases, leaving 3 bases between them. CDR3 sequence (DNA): TGCGCCAGCAGTGAAGACTACGAGCAGTACTTC. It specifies CASSEDYEQYF.

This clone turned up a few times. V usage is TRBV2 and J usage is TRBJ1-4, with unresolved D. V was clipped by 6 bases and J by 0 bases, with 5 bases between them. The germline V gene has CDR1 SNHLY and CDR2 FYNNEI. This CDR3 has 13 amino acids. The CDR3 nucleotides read TGTGCCAGCAGGGTAGCAACTAATGAAAAACTGTTTTTT. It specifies CASRVATNEKLFF.

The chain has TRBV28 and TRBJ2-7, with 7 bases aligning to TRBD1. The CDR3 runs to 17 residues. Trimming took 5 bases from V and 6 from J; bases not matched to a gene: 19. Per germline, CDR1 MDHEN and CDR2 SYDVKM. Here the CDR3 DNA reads TGTGCCAGCAGTCCGCGTCACCTCGGACAGGTGTTCGGCGAGCAGTACTTC. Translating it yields CASSPRHLGQVFGEQYF.

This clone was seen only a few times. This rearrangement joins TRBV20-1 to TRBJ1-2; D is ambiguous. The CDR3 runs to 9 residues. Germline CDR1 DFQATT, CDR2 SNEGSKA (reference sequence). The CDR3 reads CRSLGGYTF. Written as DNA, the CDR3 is TGCAGGAGCCTCGGAGGCTACACCTTC.

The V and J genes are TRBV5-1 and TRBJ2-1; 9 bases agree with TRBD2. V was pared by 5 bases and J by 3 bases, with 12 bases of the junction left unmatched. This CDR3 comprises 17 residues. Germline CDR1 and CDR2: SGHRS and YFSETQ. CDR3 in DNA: TGCGCCAGCAGTAGAATTGGGCGGGAGGGACTCTACAATGAGCAGTTCTTC. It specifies CASSRIGREGLYNEQFF.

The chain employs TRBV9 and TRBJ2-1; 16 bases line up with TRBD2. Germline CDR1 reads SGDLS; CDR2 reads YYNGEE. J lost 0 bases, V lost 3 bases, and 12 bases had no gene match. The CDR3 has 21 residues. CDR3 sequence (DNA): TGTGCCAGCAGCGCACCGGGACTAGCGGGAGGGTGGAAGAGCTCCTACAATGAGCAGTTCTTC. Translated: CASSAPGLAGGWKSSYNEQFF.

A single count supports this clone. This chain's CDR3 is CASGGWDRTENYGYTF. The DNA for the CDR3 is TGTGCTAGTGGTGGCTGGGACAGGACTGAGAACTATGGCTACACCTTC. This chain connects TRBV12-5 to TRBJ1-2; TRBD1 aligns across 8 bases. Germline V CDR1 and CDR2: LGHNT, FRNRAP. The CDR3 runs 16 residues. Trimming removed 5 bases from V and 2 bases from J; junction bases left unmatched: 10.

For the CDR3, the DNA is TGTGCCAGCAGTTATGGGATGGACAGGGCGGCCTATGGCTACACCTTC. Its translation: CASSYGMDRAAYGYTF. V usage is TRBV6-5 and J usage is TRBJ1-2; 8 bases map to TRBD1. Trimming at V came to 3 bases and at J to 4 bases, leaving 10 bases not matched to a gene. Germline CDR1 MNHEY, CDR2 SVGAGI. The CDR3 loop spans 16 amino acids.